This note documents a single TCR beta chain sequence. Its antigen remains unidentified. This entry belongs to a study of blood T cells in healthy people across ages. Findings of the study overall: It was the long-lived donors that had more naive CD4+ cells and higher diversity than aged donors.

V shed 1 base and J shed 8 bases, with 14 bases lying between them. Germline values: CDR1 SNHLY, CDR2 FYNNEI. The CDR3 has 14 residues. A J-beta primer mix and a sample-barcoded 5' primer were used in a second PCR of about 6 to 12 cycles. TCRdb analysed the 5' RACE reads with MiXCR anew, one entry per CDR3 protein. The sample lists fewer than 750,000 distinct CDR3 sequences, roughly half seen once, with roughly 14% in the top ten. The source is a woman older than 75 in good health. The sample comprised blood. The chain has TRBV2 and TRBJ1-2; D gene uncertain. The DNA of the CDR3 is TGTGCCAGCAGTGAAGACATGTTAACGGGGGGCTACACCTTC. Translation gives CASSEDMLTGGYTF.